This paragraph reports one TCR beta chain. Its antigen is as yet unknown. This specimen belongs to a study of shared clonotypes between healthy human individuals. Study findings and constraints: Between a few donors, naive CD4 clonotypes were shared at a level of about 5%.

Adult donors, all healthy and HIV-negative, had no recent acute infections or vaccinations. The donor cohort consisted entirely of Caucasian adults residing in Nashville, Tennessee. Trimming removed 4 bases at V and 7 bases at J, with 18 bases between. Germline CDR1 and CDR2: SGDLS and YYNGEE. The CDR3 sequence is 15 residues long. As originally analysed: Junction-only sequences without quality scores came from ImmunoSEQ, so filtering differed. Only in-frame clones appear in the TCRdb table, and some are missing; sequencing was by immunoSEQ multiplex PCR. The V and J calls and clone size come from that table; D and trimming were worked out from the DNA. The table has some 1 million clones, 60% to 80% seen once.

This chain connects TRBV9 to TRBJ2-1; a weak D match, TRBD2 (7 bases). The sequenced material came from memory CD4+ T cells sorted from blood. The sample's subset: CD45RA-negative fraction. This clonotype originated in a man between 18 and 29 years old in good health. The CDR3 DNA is TGTGCCAGCAGCCCCTCGGGGGGCTCAAATAATGAGCAGTTCTTC. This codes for CASSPSGGSNNEQFF.